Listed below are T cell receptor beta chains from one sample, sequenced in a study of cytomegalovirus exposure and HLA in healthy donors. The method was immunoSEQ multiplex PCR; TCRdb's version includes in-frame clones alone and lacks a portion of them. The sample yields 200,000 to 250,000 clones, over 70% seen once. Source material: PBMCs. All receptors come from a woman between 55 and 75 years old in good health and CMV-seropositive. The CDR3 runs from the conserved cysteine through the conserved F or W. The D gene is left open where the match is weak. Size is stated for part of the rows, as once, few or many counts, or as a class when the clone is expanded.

CDR3aa: CATLTGTGPGKAYGYTF; CDR3nt: TGCGCCACACTTACCGGGACAGGCCCTGGTAAGGCCTATGGCTACACCTTC; d_gene: TRBD1; abundance: -; v_gene: TRBV10-2; j_gene: TRBJ1-2
CDR3aa: CASSLGHTSEKDTQYF; CDR3nt: TGTGCCAGCAGCTTAGGCCACACTAGTGAAAAAGATACGCAGTATTTT; d_gene: -; abundance: -; v_gene: TRBV13; j_gene: TRBJ2-3
CDR3aa: CAIDTSEYNEQFF; CDR3nt: TGCGCCATCGATACTAGCGAGTACAATGAGCAGTTCTTC; d_gene: TRBD2; abundance: -; v_gene: TRBV10-3; j_gene: TRBJ2-1
CDR3aa: CASSVGGVPYGYTF; CDR3nt: TGTGCCAGCAGTGTCGGAGGGGTTCCCTATGGCTACACCTTC; d_gene: -; abundance: few; v_gene: TRBV6-4; j_gene: TRBJ1-2
CDR3aa: CASSVGGYGYTF; CDR3nt: TGTGCCAGCAGTGTGGGGGGCTATGGCTACACCTTC; d_gene: -; abundance: -; v_gene: TRBV6-6; j_gene: TRBJ1-2
CDR3aa: CASSPGPRGTQYF; CDR3nt: TGTGCCAGCAGCCCCGGGCCCAGGGGGACCCAGTACTTC; d_gene: -; abundance: -; v_gene: TRBV6-5; j_gene: TRBJ2-5
CDR3aa: CASSVGWTGYPDTQYF; CDR3nt: TGTGCCAGCAGCGTAGGTTGGACAGGGTACCCAGATACGCAGTATTTT; d_gene: TRBD1; abundance: -; v_gene: TRBV9; j_gene: TRBJ2-3
CDR3aa: CASSLAGGGSYNEQFF; CDR3nt: TGCGCCAGCAGCTTGGCGGGGGGAGGCTCCTACAATGAGCAGTTCTTC; d_gene: TRBD2; abundance: -; v_gene: TRBV5-1; j_gene: TRBJ2-1
CDR3aa: CASSLWGRRETQYF; CDR3nt: TGTGCCAGCAGTTTATGGGGCAGGCGCGAGACCCAGTACTTC; d_gene: -; abundance: -; v_gene: TRBV27; j_gene: TRBJ2-5
CDR3aa: CASSLGGLAGGGELFF; CDR3nt: TGTGCCAGCAGCCTAGGGGGACTAGCGGGAGGAGGGGAGCTGTTTTTT; d_gene: TRBD2; abundance: -; v_gene: TRBV7-6; j_gene: TRBJ2-2
CDR3aa: CASREGQGGDTQYF; CDR3nt: TGTGCCAGCAGGGAAGGACAGGGCGGAGATACGCAGTATTTT; d_gene: TRBD1; abundance: -; v_gene: TRBV6-1; j_gene: TRBJ2-3
CDR3aa: CASRATGVNTEAFF; CDR3nt: TGTGCCAGCAGGGCGACAGGGGTAAACACTGAAGCTTTCTTT; d_gene: TRBD1; abundance: few; v_gene: TRBV2; j_gene: TRBJ1-1
CDR3aa: CASSLNLQTGNTIYF; CDR3nt: TGTGCCAGCAGCTTGAATCTGCAGACTGGAAACACCATATATTTT; d_gene: -; abundance: once; v_gene: TRBV5-4; j_gene: TRBJ1-3
CDR3aa: CASSYPRQGGNSPLHF; CDR3nt: TGTGCCAGCAGTTACCCGCGACAGGGAGGAAATTCACCCCTCCACTTT; d_gene: TRBD1; abundance: few; v_gene: TRBV6-6; j_gene: TRBJ1-6
CDR3aa: CAISPTPNTEAFF; CDR3nt: TGTGCCATCAGCCCCACACCGAACACTGAAGCTTTCTTT; d_gene: -; abundance: -; v_gene: TRBV10-3; j_gene: TRBJ1-1
CDR3aa: CASSPQANYGYTF; CDR3nt: TGTGCCAGCAGCCCGCAGGCTAACTATGGCTACACCTTC; d_gene: -; abundance: -; v_gene: TRBV7-9; j_gene: TRBJ1-2
CDR3aa: CASSPRQGVSYEQYF; CDR3nt: TGTGCCAGCAGCCCCCGACAGGGTGTCTCCTACGAGCAGTACTTC; d_gene: TRBD1; abundance: -; v_gene: TRBV7-9; j_gene: TRBJ2-7
CDR3aa: CASSFGQPNYNEQFF; CDR3nt: TGCGCCAGCAGCTTCGGACAGCCAAACTACAATGAGCAGTTCTTC; d_gene: -; abundance: few; v_gene: TRBV5-1; j_gene: TRBJ2-1
CDR3aa: CASNGAATDTQYF; CDR3nt: TGTGCCAGCAATGGGGCCGCCACAGATACGCAGTATTTT; d_gene: -; abundance: -; v_gene: TRBV6-5; j_gene: TRBJ2-3
CDR3aa: CASTTSGTGPIEQYF; CDR3nt: TGTGCCAGTACCACTTCCGGGACAGGCCCTATCGAGCAGTACTTC; d_gene: TRBD1; abundance: -; v_gene: TRBV19; j_gene: TRBJ2-7
CDR3aa: CATGGRTYSYNSPLHF; CDR3nt: TGTGCCACCGGAGGACGGACCTACTCCTATAATTCACCCCTCCACTTT; d_gene: -; abundance: -; v_gene: TRBV28; j_gene: TRBJ1-6
CDR3aa: CASSVRTVSSNQPQHF; CDR3nt: TGTGCCAGCAGCGTCCGGACAGTCAGCAGCAATCAGCCCCAGCATTTT; d_gene: -; abundance: -; v_gene: TRBV7-2; j_gene: TRBJ1-5
CDR3aa: CASSVARGELFF; CDR3nt: TGTGCCAGCAGCGTAGCGAGGGGGGAGCTGTTTTTT; d_gene: -; abundance: few; v_gene: TRBV9; j_gene: TRBJ2-2
CDR3aa: CAWSVTSGETQYF; CDR3nt: TGTGCCTGGAGTGTAACTAGCGGAGAGACCCAGTACTTC; d_gene: TRBD2; abundance: once; v_gene: TRBV30; j_gene: TRBJ2-5
CDR3aa: CASSLDRGLMNTEAFF; CDR3nt: TGTGCCAGCAGTCTGGACAGGGGGCTAATGAACACTGAAGCTTTCTTT; d_gene: TRBD1; abundance: -; v_gene: TRBV28; j_gene: TRBJ1-1
CDR3aa: CASSTGTGGSNQPQHF; CDR3nt: TGTGCCAGTAGTACCGGGACAGGGGGTAGCAATCAGCCCCAGCATTTT; d_gene: TRBD1; abundance: -; v_gene: TRBV19; j_gene: TRBJ1-5
CDR3aa: CSVRSGQDTGELFF; CDR3nt: TGCAGCGTTCGTTCAGGGCAGGACACCGGGGAGCTGTTTTTT; d_gene: -; abundance: -; v_gene: TRBV29-1; j_gene: TRBJ2-2
CDR3aa: CASSRRTGILFTEAFF; CDR3nt: TGTGCCAGCAGTAGAAGGACAGGGATCCTTTTTACTGAAGCTTTCTTT; d_gene: TRBD1; abundance: -; v_gene: TRBV7-9; j_gene: TRBJ1-1
CDR3aa: CAWSGGTGDQPQHF; CDR3nt: TGTGCCTGGAGTGGAGGGACAGGGGATCAGCCCCAGCATTTT; d_gene: TRBD1; abundance: -; v_gene: TRBV30; j_gene: TRBJ1-5
CDR3aa: CASSLDRGSSPLHF; CDR3nt: TGTGCCAGCAGCCTGGACAGGGGATCGTCACCCCTCCACTTT; d_gene: TRBD1; abundance: -; v_gene: TRBV6-6; j_gene: TRBJ1-6
CDR3aa: CASSFDRGQYEQYF; CDR3nt: TGCGCCAGCAGCTTTGACAGGGGGCAATACGAGCAGTACTTC; d_gene: TRBD1; abundance: -; v_gene: TRBV5-1; j_gene: TRBJ2-7
CDR3aa: CASSYRAYEQYF; CDR3nt: TGTGCCAGCAGTTACAGAGCCTACGAGCAGTACTTC; d_gene: -; abundance: -; v_gene: TRBV28; j_gene: TRBJ2-7
CDR3aa: CASSLVARAVQPQHF; CDR3nt: TGTGCCAGCAGCTTAGTCGCCAGGGCGGTTCAGCCCCAGCATTTT; d_gene: -; abundance: once; v_gene: TRBV7-2; j_gene: TRBJ1-5
CDR3aa: CASETGSNTGELFF; CDR3nt: TGCGCCAGCGAGACAGGGTCAAACACCGGGGAGCTGTTTTTT; d_gene: TRBD1; abundance: -; v_gene: TRBV5-1; j_gene: TRBJ2-2
CDR3aa: CASSFLGGPSTNEKLFF; CDR3nt: TGTGCCAGCAGTTTTTTGGGAGGGCCCTCGACTAATGAAAAACTGTTTTTT; d_gene: -; abundance: once; v_gene: TRBV28; j_gene: TRBJ1-4
CDR3aa: CAWSGAGKFYGYTF; CDR3nt: TGTGCCTGGAGTGGAGCCGGGAAGTTCTATGGCTACACCTTC; d_gene: -; abundance: -; v_gene: TRBV30; j_gene: TRBJ1-2
CDR3aa: CASSVGLLSSMNTEAFF; CDR3nt: TGTGCCAGCAGCGTCGGGTTACTAAGTTCGATGAACACTGAAGCTTTCTTT; d_gene: -; abundance: few; v_gene: TRBV9; j_gene: TRBJ1-1
CDR3aa: CASSLRSTGDTEAFF; CDR3nt: TGTGCCAGCTCACTGCGAAGTACAGGGGACACTGAAGCTTTCTTT; d_gene: TRBD1; abundance: -; v_gene: TRBV18; j_gene: TRBJ1-1
CDR3aa: CASSGSSDGRGSYEQYF; CDR3nt: TGTGCCAGCAGTGGATCCTCGGACGGGAGGGGCTCCTACGAGCAGTACTTC; d_gene: TRBD2; abundance: -; v_gene: TRBV2; j_gene: TRBJ2-7
CDR3aa: CASRGTGGRADTQYF; CDR3nt: TGTGCCAGCAGGGGGACGGGGGGGCGGGCAGATACGCAGTATTTT; d_gene: TRBD2; abundance: -; v_gene: TRBV6-6; j_gene: TRBJ2-3
CDR3aa: CVCREGTYEQYF; CDR3nt: TGTGTTTGCAGGGAGGGGACCTACGAGCAGTACTTC; d_gene: TRBD2; abundance: -; v_gene: TRBV6-1; j_gene: TRBJ2-7
CDR3aa: CASSYRRGGLGGETQYF; CDR3nt: TGCGCCAGCAGCTATCGACGGGGGGGCCTAGGGGGAGAGACCCAGTACTTC; d_gene: TRBD2; abundance: -; v_gene: TRBV5-1; j_gene: TRBJ2-5
CDR3aa: CASKGQGVTNYGYTF; CDR3nt: TGCGCCAGCAAGGGACAGGGAGTGACTAACTATGGCTACACCTTC; d_gene: TRBD1; abundance: -; v_gene: TRBV5-1; j_gene: TRBJ1-2
CDR3aa: CASSSRLAGGRFTGELFF; CDR3nt: TGTGCCAGCAGCTCACGACTAGCGGGGGGGCGTTTCACCGGGGAGCTGTTTTTT; d_gene: TRBD2; abundance: -; v_gene: TRBV7-6; j_gene: TRBJ2-2
CDR3aa: CASGPEADTQYF; CDR3nt: TGTGCCAGCGGTCCGGAAGCGGATACGCAGTATTTT; d_gene: -; abundance: -; v_gene: TRBV2; j_gene: TRBJ2-3
CDR3aa: CASTYILPGNTIYF; CDR3nt: TGTGCCAGTACCTATATTCTTCCTGGAAACACCATATATTTT; d_gene: -; abundance: few; v_gene: TRBV19; j_gene: TRBJ1-3
CDR3aa: CASSPAGIRGGYTF; CDR3nt: TGTGCCAGTAGTCCAGCCGGGATCCGCGGTGGCTACACCTTC; d_gene: -; abundance: -; v_gene: TRBV19; j_gene: TRBJ1-2
CDR3aa: CASSLRVGAGNTEAFF; CDR3nt: TGTGCCAGCAGTTTAAGAGTAGGGGCCGGGAACACTGAAGCTTTCTTT; d_gene: -; abundance: -; v_gene: TRBV28; j_gene: TRBJ1-1
CDR3aa: CASSEADGQGSEQYF; CDR3nt: TGTGCCAGCAGTGAAGCGGACGGACAGGGAAGCGAGCAGTACTTC; d_gene: TRBD1; abundance: -; v_gene: TRBV2; j_gene: TRBJ2-7
CDR3aa: CASSLTGEANTIYF; CDR3nt: TGTGCCAGCAGCCTGACAGGGGAAGCGAACACCATATATTTT; d_gene: TRBD1; abundance: -; v_gene: TRBV7-9; j_gene: TRBJ1-3
CDR3aa: CASSLKRIEDEQFF; CDR3nt: TGTGCCAGCAGCTTAAAACGGATCGAGGATGAGCAGTTCTTC; d_gene: -; abundance: -; v_gene: TRBV7-9; j_gene: TRBJ2-1
CDR3aa: CASSKQQGLNYGYTF; CDR3nt: TGTGCCAGCAGCAAACAGCAGGGGCTTAACTATGGCTACACCTTC; d_gene: -; abundance: -; v_gene: TRBV5-4; j_gene: TRBJ1-2
CDR3aa: CASSPPGRGGNTEAFF; CDR3nt: TGTGCCAGCTCACCCCCCGGCAGAGGGGGGAACACTGAAGCTTTCTTT; d_gene: -; abundance: -; v_gene: TRBV18; j_gene: TRBJ1-1
CDR3aa: CASSLVGVGAGGYTF; CDR3nt: TGTGCCAGCAGCTTAGTAGGGGTGGGGGCAGGAGGCTACACCTTC; d_gene: -; abundance: -; v_gene: TRBV7-2; j_gene: TRBJ1-2
CDR3aa: CASLKTGGELFF; CDR3nt: TGTGCCAGCCTTAAAACGGGCGGGGAGCTGTTTTTT; d_gene: -; abundance: few; v_gene: TRBV21-1; j_gene: TRBJ2-2
CDR3aa: CASNMRWGSGGTDTQYF; CDR3nt: TGTGCCAGTAACATGAGGTGGGGGTCAGGGGGCACAGATACGCAGTATTTT; d_gene: -; abundance: few; v_gene: TRBV19; j_gene: TRBJ2-3
CDR3aa: CASSLGGRDADTQYF; CDR3nt: TGCGCCAGCAGCTTGGGTGGCAGGGATGCAGATACGCAGTATTTT; d_gene: -; abundance: -; v_gene: TRBV5-1; j_gene: TRBJ2-3
CDR3aa: CAISEVVSYEQYF; CDR3nt: TGTGCCATCAGTGAGGTAGTTTCCTACGAGCAGTACTTC; d_gene: -; abundance: -; v_gene: TRBV10-3; j_gene: TRBJ2-7
CDR3aa: CASSDGQVYEQYF; CDR3nt: TGTGCCAGCAGTGATGGACAGGTGTACGAGCAGTACTTC; d_gene: TRBD1; abundance: -; v_gene: TRBV6-1; j_gene: TRBJ2-7